The subject of this entry is one T cell receptor (beta chain). The sequencing template was cDNA reverse transcribed from extracted RNA. Repertoires were generated with immunoSEQ multiplex PCR, while TCRdb's copy carries only in-frame clones and drops some. The table lists 150,000 to 200,000 clones, 60% of them singletons. Indicated treatment: oral pan-JAK inhibitor, 5-10 mg twice daily. The authors sorted CD4+ and CD8+ T cells from PBMCs. The sample is drawn from a study of CD8+ T cells in alopecia areata. Study information: In an open-label trial, patients got 5 to 10 mg tofacitinib twice daily.

The CDR3 contains 14 residues. The V end lost 7 bases, the J end lost 0 bases, and 11 bases lay between the germline ends. Germline V CDR1 and CDR2: SNHLY, FYNNEI. Sequences were derived from CD4+ T cells sorted from blood, sampled at week 24, from a patient treated with tofacitinib. This TCR came from a human donor with alopecia areata. The chain employs TRBV2 and TRBJ2-3; D remains unclear. The DNA of the CDR3 is TGTGCCAGCACCCTGGAAGGTAGCACAGATACGCAGTATTTT. Protein sequence: CASTLEGSTDTQYF.